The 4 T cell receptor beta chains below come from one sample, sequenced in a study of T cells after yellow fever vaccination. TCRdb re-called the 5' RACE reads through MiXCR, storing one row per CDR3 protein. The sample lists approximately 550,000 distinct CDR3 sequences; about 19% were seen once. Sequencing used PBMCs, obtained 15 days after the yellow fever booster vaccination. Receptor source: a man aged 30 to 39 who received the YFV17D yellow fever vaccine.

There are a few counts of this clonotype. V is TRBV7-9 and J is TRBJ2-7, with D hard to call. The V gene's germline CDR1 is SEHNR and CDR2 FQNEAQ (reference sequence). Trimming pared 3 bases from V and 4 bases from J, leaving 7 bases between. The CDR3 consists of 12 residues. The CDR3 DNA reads TGTGCCAGCAGCTTGGTGCAATACGAGCAGTACTTC. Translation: CASSLVQYEQYF. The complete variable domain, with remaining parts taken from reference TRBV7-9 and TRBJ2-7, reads DTGVSQNPRHKITKRGQNVTFRCDPISEHNRLYWYRQTLGQGPEFLTYFQNEAQLEKSRLLSDRFSAERPKGSFSTLEIQRTEQGDSAMYLCASSLVQYEQYFGPGTRLTVT.

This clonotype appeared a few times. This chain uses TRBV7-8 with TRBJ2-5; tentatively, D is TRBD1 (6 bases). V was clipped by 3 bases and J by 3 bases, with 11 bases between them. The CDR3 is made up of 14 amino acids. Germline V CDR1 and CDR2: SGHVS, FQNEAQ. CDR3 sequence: CASSFRGWEETQYF. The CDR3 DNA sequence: TGTGCCAGCAGCTTCAGGGGATGGGAAGAGACCCAGTACTTC.

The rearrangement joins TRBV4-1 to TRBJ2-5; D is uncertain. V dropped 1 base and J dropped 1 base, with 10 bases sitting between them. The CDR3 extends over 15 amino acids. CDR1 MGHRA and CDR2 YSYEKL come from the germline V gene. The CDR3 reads CASSQGSSTQETQYF. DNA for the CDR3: TGCGCCAGCAGCCAAGGGTCCTCCACCCAAGAGACCCAGTACTTC.

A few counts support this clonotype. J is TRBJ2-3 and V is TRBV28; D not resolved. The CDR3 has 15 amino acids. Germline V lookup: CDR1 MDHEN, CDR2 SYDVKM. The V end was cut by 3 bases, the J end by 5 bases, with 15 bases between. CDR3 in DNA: TGTGCCAGCAGTTTCTCTTCCGGTGGCGGAGATACGCAGTATTTT. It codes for CASSFSSGGGDTQYF.